Detailed here is one T cell receptor (beta chain). Its antigen is as yet unknown. Measured with immunoSEQ multiplex PCR; TCRdb has only the in-frame clones, and not every one. The sample lists 150,000 to 200,000 clones, 96% seen once, with roughly 0.83% in the top ten. The sample is drawn from a study of cytomegalovirus exposure and HLA in healthy donors. The J segment lost 4 bases and the V segment lost 2 bases, leaving 4 bases of the junction unmatched. CDR3 length: 14 amino acids. CDR1 and CDR2 from the germline V gene are KGHSH and LQKENI. The study's findings and limits: Among TCR beta chains, those listed as cytomegalovirus-associated numbered approximately 150. Reports credit the classifier with highly specific, highly sensitive diagnosis of cytomegalovirus status.

The V gene is TRBV18, the J gene TRBJ2-5; 7 positions match TRBD2. The receptor comes from a woman between 18 and 29 years old in good health and CMV-seronegative. Sequenced sample: PBMCs. The CDR3 is CASSPRTGGETQYF. CDR3 nucleotide sequence: TGTGCCAGCTCACCAAGGACGGGGGGAGAGACCCAGTACTTC.